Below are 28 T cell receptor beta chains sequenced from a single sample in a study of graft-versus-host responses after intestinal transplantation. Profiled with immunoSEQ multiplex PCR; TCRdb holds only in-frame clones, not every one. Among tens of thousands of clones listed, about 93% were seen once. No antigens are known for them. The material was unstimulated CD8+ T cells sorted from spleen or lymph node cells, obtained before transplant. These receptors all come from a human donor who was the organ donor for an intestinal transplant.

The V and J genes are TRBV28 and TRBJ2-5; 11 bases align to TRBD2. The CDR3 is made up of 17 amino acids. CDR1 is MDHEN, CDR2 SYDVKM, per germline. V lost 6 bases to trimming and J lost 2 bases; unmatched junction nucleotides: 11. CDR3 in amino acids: CASSLRGGTSGQETQYF. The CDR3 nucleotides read TGTGCCAGCAGCCTAAGGGGGGGGACTAGCGGACAAGAGACCCAGTACTTC.

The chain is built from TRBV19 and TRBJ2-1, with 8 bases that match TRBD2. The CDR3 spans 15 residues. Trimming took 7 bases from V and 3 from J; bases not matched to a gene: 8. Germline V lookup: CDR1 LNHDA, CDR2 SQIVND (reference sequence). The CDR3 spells CASNPGGLGYNEQFF. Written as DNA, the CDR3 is TGTGCCAGTAACCCGGGAGGGTTAGGCTACAATGAGCAGTTCTTC.

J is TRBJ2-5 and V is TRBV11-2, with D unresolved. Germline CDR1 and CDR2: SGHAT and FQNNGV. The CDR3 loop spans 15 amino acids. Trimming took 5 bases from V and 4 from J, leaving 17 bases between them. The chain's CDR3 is CASSRPLEGAETQYF. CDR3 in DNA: TGTGCCAGCAGCCGACCCCTAGAAGGCGCAGAGACCCAGTACTTC.

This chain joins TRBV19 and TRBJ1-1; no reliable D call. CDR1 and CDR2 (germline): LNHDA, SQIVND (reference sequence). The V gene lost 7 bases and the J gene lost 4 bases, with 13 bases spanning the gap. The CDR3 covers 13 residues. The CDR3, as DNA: TGTGCCAGTACGGAGGGCTTAAGCACTGAAGCTTTCTTT. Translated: CASTEGLSTEAFF. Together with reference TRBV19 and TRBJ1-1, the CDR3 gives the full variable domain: DGGITQSPKYLFRKEGQNVTLSCEQNLNHDAMYWYRQDPGQGLRLIYYSQIVNDFQKGDIAEGYSVSREKKESFPLTVTSAQKNPTAFYLCASTEGLSTEAFFGQGTRLTVV.

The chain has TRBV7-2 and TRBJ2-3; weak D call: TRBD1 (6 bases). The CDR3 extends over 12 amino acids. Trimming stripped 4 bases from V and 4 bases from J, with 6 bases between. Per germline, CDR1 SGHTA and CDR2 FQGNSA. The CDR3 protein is CASSWGPDTQYF. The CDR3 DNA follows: TGTGCCAGCAGCTGGGGGCCAGATACGCAGTATTTT.

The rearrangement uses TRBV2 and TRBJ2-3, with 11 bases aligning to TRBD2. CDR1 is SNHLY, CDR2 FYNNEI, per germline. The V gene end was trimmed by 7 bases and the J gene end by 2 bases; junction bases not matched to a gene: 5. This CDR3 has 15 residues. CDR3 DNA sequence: TGTGCCAGCACGGGACTAGCGGATTCCACAGATACGCAGTATTTT. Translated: CASTGLADSTDTQYF. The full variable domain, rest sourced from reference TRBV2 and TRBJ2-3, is EPEVTQTPSHQVTQMGQEVILRCVPISNHLYFYWYRQILGQKVEFLVSFYNNEISEKSEIFDDQFSVERPDGSNFTLKIRSTKLEDSAMYFCASTGLADSTDTQYFGPGTRLTVL.

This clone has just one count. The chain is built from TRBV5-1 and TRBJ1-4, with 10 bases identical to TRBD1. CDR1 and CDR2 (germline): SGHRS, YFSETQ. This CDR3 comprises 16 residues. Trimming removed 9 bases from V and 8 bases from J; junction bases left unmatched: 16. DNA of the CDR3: TGCGCCATCCAACTCCCGGGACAGGGGTGGGAGGAAAAACTGTTTTTT. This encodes CAIQLPGQGWEEKLFF.

Written as DNA, the CDR3 is TGTGCCAGCAGCCCCACCTACGAAGAGACCCAGTACTTC. This translates into CASSPTYEETQYF. The V and J genes are TRBV13 and TRBJ2-5; D not resolved. This CDR3 has 13 amino acids. The V end was cut by 5 bases, the J end by 3 bases, with 10 bases between. Per the germline V gene, CDR1 is PRHDT and CDR2 is FYEKMQ (reference sequence).

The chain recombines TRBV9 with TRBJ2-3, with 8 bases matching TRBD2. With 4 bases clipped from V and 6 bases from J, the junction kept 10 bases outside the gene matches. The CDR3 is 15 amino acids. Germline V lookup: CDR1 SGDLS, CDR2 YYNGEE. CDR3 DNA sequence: TGTGCCAGCAGCCGGGGGGGAAGTCTAGGGGATACGCAGTATTTT. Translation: CASSRGGSLGDTQYF.

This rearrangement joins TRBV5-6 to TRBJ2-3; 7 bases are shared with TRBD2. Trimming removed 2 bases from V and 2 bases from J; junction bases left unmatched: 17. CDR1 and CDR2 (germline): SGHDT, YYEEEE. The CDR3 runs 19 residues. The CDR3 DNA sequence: TGTGCCAGCAGCTTCGACCCCCCTAGCGGACGTCACGACACAGATACGCAGTATTTT. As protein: CASSFDPPSGRHDTDTQYF.

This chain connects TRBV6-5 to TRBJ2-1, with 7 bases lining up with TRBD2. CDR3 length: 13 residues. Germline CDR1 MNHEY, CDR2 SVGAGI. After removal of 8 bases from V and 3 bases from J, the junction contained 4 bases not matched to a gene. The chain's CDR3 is CASGASGYNEQFF. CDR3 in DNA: TGTGCCAGCGGGGCTAGCGGCTACAATGAGCAGTTCTTC.

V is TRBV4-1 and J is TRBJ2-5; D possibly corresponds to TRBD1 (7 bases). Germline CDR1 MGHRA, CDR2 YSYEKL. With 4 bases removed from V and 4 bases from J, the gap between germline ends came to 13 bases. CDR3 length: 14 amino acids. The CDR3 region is CASSRRGPGETQYF. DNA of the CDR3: TGCGCCAGCAGCCGGAGGGGGCCGGGAGAGACCCAGTACTTC.

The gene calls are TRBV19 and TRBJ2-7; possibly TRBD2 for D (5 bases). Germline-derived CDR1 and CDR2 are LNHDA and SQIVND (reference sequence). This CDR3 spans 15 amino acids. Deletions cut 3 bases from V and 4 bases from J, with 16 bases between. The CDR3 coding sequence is TGTGCCAGTAGTATCGGAGAAGGACTTACATACGAGCAGTACTTC. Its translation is CASSIGEGLTYEQYF.

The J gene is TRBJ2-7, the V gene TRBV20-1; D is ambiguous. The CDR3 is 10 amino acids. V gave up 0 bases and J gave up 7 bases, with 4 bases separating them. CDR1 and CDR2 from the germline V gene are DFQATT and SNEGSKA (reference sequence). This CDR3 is CSARDREQYF. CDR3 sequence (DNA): TGCAGTGCTAGAGATAGAGAGCAGTACTTC.

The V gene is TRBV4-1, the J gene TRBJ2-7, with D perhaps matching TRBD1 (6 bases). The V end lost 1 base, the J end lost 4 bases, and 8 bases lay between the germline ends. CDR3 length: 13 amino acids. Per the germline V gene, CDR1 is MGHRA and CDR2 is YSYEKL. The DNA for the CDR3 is TGCGCCAGCAGCCAAGTCCAGGGGTACGAGCAGTACTTC. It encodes CASSQVQGYEQYF.

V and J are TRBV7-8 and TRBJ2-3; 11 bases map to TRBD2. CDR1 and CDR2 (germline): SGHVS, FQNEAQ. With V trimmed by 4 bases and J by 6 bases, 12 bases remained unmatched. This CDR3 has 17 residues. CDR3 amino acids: CASSSNRVLAGVDTQYF. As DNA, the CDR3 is TGTGCCAGCAGCTCTAATCGGGTACTAGCGGGAGTGGATACGCAGTATTTT.

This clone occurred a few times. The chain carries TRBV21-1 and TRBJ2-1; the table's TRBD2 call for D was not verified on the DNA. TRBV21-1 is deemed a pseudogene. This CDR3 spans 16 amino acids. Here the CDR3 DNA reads TGTGCCAGCAGCAAAAGGGAGGTAGCGGGAGCCAGTGAGCAGTTCTTC. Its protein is CASSKREVAGASEQFF.

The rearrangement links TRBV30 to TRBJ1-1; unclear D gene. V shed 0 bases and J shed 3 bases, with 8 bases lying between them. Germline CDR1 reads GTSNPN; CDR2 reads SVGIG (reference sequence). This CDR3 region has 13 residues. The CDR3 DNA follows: TGTGCCTGGAGTGTTCCGGGGTACACTGAAGCTTTCTTT. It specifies CAWSVPGYTEAFF.

CDR3 nucleotides: TGCAGCGTTGAATCGCCTCTTCGGACTAGCGGGGGGGCACGGGAGACCCAGTACTTC. It is translated as CSVESPLRTSGGARETQYF. V and J are TRBV29-1 and TRBJ2-5, with TRBD2 identical over 15 bases. The CDR3 is 19 amino acids. The germline CDR1 and CDR2 sequences are SQVTM and ANQGSEA. J was trimmed by 5 bases and V by 2 bases; bases with no gene match: 15. The entire variable domain, with the rest obtained from reference TRBV29-1 and TRBJ2-5, is as follows: SAVISQKPSRDICQRGTSLTIQCQVDSQVTMMFWYRQQPGQSLTLIATANQGSEATYESGFVIDKFPISRPNLTFSTLTVSNMSPEDSSIYLCSVESPLRTSGGARETQYFGPGTRLLVL.

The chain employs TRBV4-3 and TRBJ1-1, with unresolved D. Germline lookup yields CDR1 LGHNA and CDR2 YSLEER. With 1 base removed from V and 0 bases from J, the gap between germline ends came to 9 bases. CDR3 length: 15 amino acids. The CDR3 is CASSQGARLNTEAFF. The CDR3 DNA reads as TGCGCCAGCAGCCAAGGCGCCCGGTTGAACACTGAAGCTTTCTTT.

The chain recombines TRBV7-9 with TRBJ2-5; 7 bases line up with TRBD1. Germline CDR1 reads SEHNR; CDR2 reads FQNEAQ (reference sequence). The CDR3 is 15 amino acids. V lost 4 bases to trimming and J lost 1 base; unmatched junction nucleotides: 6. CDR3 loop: CASSSPRDSQETQYF. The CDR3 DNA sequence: TGTGCCAGCAGCTCACCCCGGGACAGCCAAGAGACCCAGTACTTC.

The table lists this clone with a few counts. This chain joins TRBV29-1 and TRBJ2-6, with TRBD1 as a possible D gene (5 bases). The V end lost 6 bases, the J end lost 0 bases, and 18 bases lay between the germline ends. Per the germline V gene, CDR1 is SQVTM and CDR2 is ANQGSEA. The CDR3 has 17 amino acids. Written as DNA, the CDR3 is TGCAGCGTCGGAGACATAGGACACCACTCTGGGGCCAACGTCCTGACTTTC. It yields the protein CSVGDIGHHSGANVLTF.

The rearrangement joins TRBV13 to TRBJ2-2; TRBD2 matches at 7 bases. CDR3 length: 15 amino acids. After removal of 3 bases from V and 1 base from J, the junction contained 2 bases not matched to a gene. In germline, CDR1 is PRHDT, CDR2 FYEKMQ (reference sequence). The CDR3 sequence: CASSFRGGNTGELFF. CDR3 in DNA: TGTGCCAGCAGCTTTCGCGGGGGGAACACCGGGGAGCTGTTTTTT. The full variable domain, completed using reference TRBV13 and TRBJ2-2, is AAGVIQSPRHLIKEKRETATLKCYPIPRHDTVYWYQQGPGQDPQFLISFYEKMQSDKGSIPDRFSAQQFSDYHSELNMSSLELGDSALYFCASSFRGGNTGELFFGEGSRLTVL.

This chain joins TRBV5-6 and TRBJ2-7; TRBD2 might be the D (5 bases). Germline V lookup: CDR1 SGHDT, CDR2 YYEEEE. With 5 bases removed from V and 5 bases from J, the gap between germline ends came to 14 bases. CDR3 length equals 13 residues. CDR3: CASRDAGSHEQYF. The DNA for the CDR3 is TGTGCCAGCAGGGACGCTGGGAGCCACGAGCAGTACTTC.

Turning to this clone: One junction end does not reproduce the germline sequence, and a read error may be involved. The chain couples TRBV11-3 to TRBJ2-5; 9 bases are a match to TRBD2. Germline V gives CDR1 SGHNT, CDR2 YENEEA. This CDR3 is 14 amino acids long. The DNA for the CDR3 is TGTGCCAGCAGGACGCGGGGGGGTCAAGGGACCCAGTACTTC. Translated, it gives CASRTRGGQGTQYF.

The CDR3 reads CSGWTGTGELFF. Here the CDR3 DNA reads TGCAGCGGCTGGACAGGGACCGGGGAGCTGTTTTTT. This chain joins TRBV29-1 and TRBJ2-2, with 8 bases matching TRBD1. The J segment lost 5 bases and the V segment lost 7 bases, leaving 3 bases of the junction unmatched. The CDR3 extends over 12 amino acids. Germline loops: CDR1 SQVTM, CDR2 ANQGSEA.

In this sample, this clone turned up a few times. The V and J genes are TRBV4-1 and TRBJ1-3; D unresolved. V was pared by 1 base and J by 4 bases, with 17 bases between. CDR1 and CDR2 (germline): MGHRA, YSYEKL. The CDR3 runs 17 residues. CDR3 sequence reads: CASSQGPPFGRGNTIYF. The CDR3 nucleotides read TGCGCCAGCAGCCAAGGCCCCCCATTCGGCAGGGGAAACACCATATATTTT.

This chain's CDR3 is CASRDLGQAEGSYNSPLHF. The CDR3, as DNA: TGCGCCAGCAGAGACTTAGGACAGGCCGAAGGATCCTATAATTCACCCCTCCACTTT. The chain joins TRBV5-1 to TRBJ1-6; 7 nucleotides agree with TRBD1. V shed 5 bases, J shed 1 base, and the junction held 15 bases outside the gene matches. There are 19 residues in the CDR3. The germline V gene has CDR1 SGHRS and CDR2 YFSETQ. Looking up the rest from reference TRBV5-1 and TRBJ1-6 gives the full variable domain: KAGVTQTPRYLIKTRGQQVTLSCSPISGHRSVSWYQQTPGQGLQFLFEYFSETQRNKGNFPGRFSGRQFSNSRSEMNVSTLELGDSALYLCASRDLGQAEGSYNSPLHFGNGTRLTVT.